This T cell receptor (beta chain) was identified during a study of cytomegalovirus exposure and HLA in healthy donors. As concerns this clone: Its antigen is unknown.

Points from the study as a whole: With high specificity and sensitivity, the classifier reportedly diagnosed cytomegalovirus status. In vitro assays verified that a few CMV-associated chains recognized CMV antigens specifically.

The method was immunoSEQ multiplex PCR; TCRdb's version includes in-frame clones alone and lacks a portion of them. The table includes 180,000 or so clones, more than 75% detected once. Germline assignment: CDR1 MNHNS and CDR2 SASEGT. The CDR3 loop spans 15 amino acids. V lost 1 base, J lost 1 base, and 9 bases lay in between. This chain links TRBV6-1 with TRBJ2-3, with a weak D call TRBD1 (5 bases). The source is a woman aged 30 to 39 in good health and CMV-seronegative. The sample was PBMCs. CDR3: CASSEVGRGTDTQYF. Written as DNA, the CDR3 is TGTGCCAGCAGTGAAGTAGGCAGGGGCACAGATACGCAGTATTTT.